This paragraph reports one T cell receptor beta chain. Its matching antigen is unknown. The data were taken from a study of chemoradiotherapy in HPV16-positive cancers. Study observations and caveats: During treatment, candidate HPV-specific clones and E7-related motifs expanded in tumor. Only two HPV16-positive patients supplied the functional HPV-specificity definition.

Repeated repertoire sampling spanned the course of chemoradiotherapy. Profiling relied on immunoSEQ multiplex PCR, and the TCRdb table lists in-frame clones only, not all of them. Of around 13,000 clones detected, 85% to 90% appear once; the ten largest clones hold about a fifth. V lost 5 bases to trimming and J lost 7 bases; unmatched junction nucleotides: 8. Per germline, CDR1 SNHLY and CDR2 FYNNEI. CDR3 size: 14 residues. The origin of this receptor is a human donor with HPV-associated anogenital cancer. The specimen was blood, collected from a patient who underwent chemoradiotherapy. The V and J genes are TRBV2 and TRBJ1-5; TRBD1 matches at 7 bases. The DNA for the CDR3 is TGTGCCAGCAGTCGCAAGACAGGGCACCAGCCCCAGCATTTT. It translates to CASSRKTGHQPQHF.